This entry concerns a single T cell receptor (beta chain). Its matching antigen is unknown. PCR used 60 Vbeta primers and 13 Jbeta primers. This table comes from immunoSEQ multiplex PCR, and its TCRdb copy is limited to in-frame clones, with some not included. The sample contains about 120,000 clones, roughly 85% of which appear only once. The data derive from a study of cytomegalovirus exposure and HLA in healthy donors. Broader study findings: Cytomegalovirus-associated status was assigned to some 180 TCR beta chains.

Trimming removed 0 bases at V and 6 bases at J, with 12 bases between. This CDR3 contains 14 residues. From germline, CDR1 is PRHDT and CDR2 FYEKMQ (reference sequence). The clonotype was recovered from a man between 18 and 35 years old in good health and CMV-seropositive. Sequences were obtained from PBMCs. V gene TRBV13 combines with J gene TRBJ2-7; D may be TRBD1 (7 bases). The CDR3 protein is CASSLGQGGGEQYF. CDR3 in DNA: TGTGCCAGCAGCTTAGGGCAGGGGGGCGGCGAGCAGTACTTC.